Following are 28 T cell receptor beta chains from one sample sequenced in a study of blood T cell repertoires in COVID-19 (TCRdb year 2020). Library method: the immunoSEQ multiplex PCR assay. Imported from immuneACCESS, the table was reduced by TCRdb to in-frame sequences with V and J called. These copies leave out some clones; in studies compared against another copy, an unresolved V gene accounts for under half, and the cause of the remainder is not known. This sample comprises 200,000 or so clones, roughly 80% of them detected only once. The ten most abundant clones make up less than 11% of the sample. Sequencing was performed on peripheral blood. The receptors originated from a woman aged 80 or over with acute or convalescent COVID-19.

The rearrangement uses TRBV18 and TRBJ2-7, with TRBD1 matching 7 bases. Germline V gene lookup returns CDR1 KGHSH and CDR2 LQKENI. This CDR3 has 15 residues. After removal of 1 base from V and 4 bases from J, the junction contained 7 bases not matched to a gene. The CDR3 is CASSPRTGAPYEQYF. The CDR3 DNA follows: TGTGCCAGCTCACCACGTACAGGGGCGCCATACGAGCAGTACTTC. The full variable domain, rest sourced from reference TRBV18 and TRBJ2-7, is NAGVMQNPRHLVRRRGQEARLRCSPMKGHSHVYWYRQLPEEGLKFMVYLQKENIIDESGMPKERFSAEFPKEGPSILRIQQVVRGDSAAYFCASSPRTGAPYEQYFGPGTRLTVT.

The chain joins TRBV10-2 to TRBJ2-7; 7 bases are shared with TRBD1. J gave up 6 bases and V 7 bases, and 6 bases lay outside the gene matches. The CDR3 runs 12 residues. Looked up from germline, CDR1 is WSHSY and CDR2 is SAAADI. This CDR3 is CASNGDRAEQYF. The CDR3 DNA sequence: TGCGCCAGCAACGGGGACAGAGCCGAGCAGTACTTC.

This chain connects TRBV11-2 to TRBJ1-4; D unresolved. Looked up from germline, CDR1 is SGHAT and CDR2 is FQNNGV. Trimming took off 5 bases at V and 7 bases at J, with 8 bases between the two ends. This CDR3 comprises 12 residues. CDR3 nucleotides: TGTGCCAGCAGCCAAACGGGTGAAAAACTGTTTTTT. Amino acid sequence: CASSQTGEKLFF.

The genes are TRBV7-9 and TRBJ2-7; the match to TRBD2 covers 13 bases. The CDR3 totals 16 residues. Germline V lookup: CDR1 SEHNR, CDR2 FQNEAQ (reference sequence). Trimming at V came to 3 bases and at J to 4 bases, leaving 6 bases not matched to a gene. The CDR3 nucleotides are TGTGCCAGCAGCTTTTTACGGACTAGCGGGAGTTACGAGCAGTACTTC. Its translation: CASSFLRTSGSYEQYF.

V and J are TRBV19 and TRBJ1-6; 8 nucleotides line up with TRBD1. The CDR3 is 14 amino acids. Germline V gene data show CDR1 as LNHDA and CDR2 as SQIVND (reference sequence). With 3 bases clipped from V and 7 bases from J, the junction kept 2 bases outside the gene matches. CDR3 in amino acids: CASSIRDRNSPLHF. CDR3 sequence (DNA): TGTGCCAGTAGTATCCGGGACAGGAATTCACCCCTCCACTTT.

This clone was seen more than once but under ten times. The rearrangement joins TRBV7-3 to TRBJ2-3, with 7 bases fitting TRBD2. Looked up from germline, CDR1 is SGHTA and CDR2 is FQGTGA. CDR3 length equals 17 residues. J was trimmed by 4 bases and V by 0 bases; bases with no gene match: 10. CDR3 DNA: TGTGCCAGCAGCTTAACGTCCACTGCGGCGGGGGCAGATACGCAGTATTTT. The encoded protein is CASSLTSTAAGADTQYF.

This clone was seen more than once but under ten times. The chain joins TRBV27 to TRBJ1-2, with D perhaps matching TRBD1 (6 bases). Germline V gene sequence: CDR1 MNHEY, CDR2 SMNVEV (reference sequence). This CDR3 contains 13 residues. V was shortened by 7 bases and J by 2 bases, with 11 bases between the two germline ends. CDR3 bases: TGTGCCAGCAAGTCCCAGGGGAACTATGGCTACACCTTC. Protein product: CASKSQGNYGYTF.

J is TRBJ1-1 and V is TRBV24-1; possible D gene TRBD1, 5 bases. Trimming took off 5 bases at V and 6 bases at J, with 12 bases between the two ends. Looked up from germline, CDR1 is KGHDR and CDR2 is SFDVKD. CDR3 length: 13 residues. The CDR3 spells CATSAGGVAEAFF. CDR3 DNA: TGTGCCACCAGTGCTGGGGGGGTGGCTGAAGCTTTCTTT.

The chain is built from TRBV7-9 and TRBJ2-3, with 12 nucleotides matching TRBD2. CDR1 and CDR2 from the germline V gene are SEHNR and FQNEAQ (reference sequence). V dropped 5 bases and J dropped 5; count of bases not matched to a gene: 2. The CDR3 sequence is 14 residues long. CDR3 coding DNA: TGTGCCAGCAGCGCTAGCGGGGGGGGAGATACGCAGTATTTT. Translating it yields CASSASGGGDTQYF.

The chain uses TRBV29-1 and TRBJ1-4, with D uncertain. V was pared by 6 bases and J by 8 bases, with 16 bases between. The V gene's germline CDR1 is SQVTM and CDR2 ANQGSEA. The CDR3 consists of 13 residues. Written as DNA, the CDR3 is TGCAGCGTGAGGCGACGTGGAGGGGAAAAACTGTTTTTT. Its protein is CSVRRRGGEKLFF.

The rearrangement links TRBV7-2 to TRBJ2-3; tentatively, D is TRBD1 (6 bases). With 10 bases removed from V and 1 base from J, the gap between germline ends came to 15 bases. The CDR3 totals 14 residues. CDR1 is SGHTA and CDR2 is FQGNSA in the germline V gene. CDR3 sequence (DNA): TGTGCCACCGAACAGGGAAGAGGCACAGATACGCAGTATTTT. This encodes CATEQGRGTDTQYF. Looking up the rest from reference TRBV7-2 and TRBJ2-3 gives the full variable domain: GAGVSQSPSNKVTEKGKDVELRCDPISGHTALYWYRQSLGQGLEFLIYFQGNSAPDKSGLPSDRFSAERTGGSVSTLTIQRTQQEDSAVYLCATEQGRGTDTQYFGPGTRLTVL.

The chain employs TRBV27 and TRBJ2-1; D ambiguous. Trimming removed 3 bases from V and 6 bases from J, with 6 bases in between. Germline V gene data show CDR1 as MNHEY and CDR2 as SMNVEV (reference sequence). This CDR3 comprises 12 residues. CDR3 residues: CASSFPSNEQFF. The CDR3 bases are TGTGCCAGCAGTTTTCCGTCCAATGAGCAGTTCTTC.

This clone was seen just once. This sequence joins TRBV6-5 and TRBJ1-2; 7 bases line up with TRBD1. Trimming took 8 bases from V and 5 from J; bases not matched to a gene: 11. Germline CDR1 is MNHEY and CDR2 is SVGAGI. The CDR3 has 14 amino acids. The CDR3 loop reads CASRRGQLSYGYTF. The CDR3, as DNA: TGTGCCAGCCGTCGGGGACAGCTTTCTTATGGCTACACCTTC.

This chain joins TRBV9 and TRBJ1-5, with TRBD1 identical over 7 bases. Germline V CDR1 and CDR2: SGDLS, YYNGEE. V lost 5 bases to trimming and J lost 2 bases; unmatched junction nucleotides: 7. The CDR3 runs 15 residues. The CDR3 spells CASRRGGRCNQPQHF. CDR3 DNA sequence: TGTGCCAGCAGACGAGGGGGCAGGTGCAATCAGCCCCAGCATTTT.

This clone was detected only once. The chain recombines TRBV28 with TRBJ1-2; TRBD1 matches at 11 bases. This CDR3 is built from 15 residues. Losses at the gene ends were 2 bases for V and 3 bases for J; bases not matched to a gene: 2. Germline V gene data show CDR1 as MDHEN and CDR2 as SYDVKM. CDR3 in amino acids: CASSLVGQGDYGYTF. Here the CDR3 DNA reads TGTGCCAGCAGTTTAGTGGGACAGGGGGACTATGGCTACACCTTC.

The chain is built from TRBV4-1 and TRBJ2-7; a possible D gene is TRBD2 (6 bases). Germline V gene data show CDR1 as MGHRA and CDR2 as YSYEKL. The V end was cut by 4 bases, the J end by 7 bases, with 17 bases between. This CDR3 has 14 residues. CDR3 nucleotides: TGCGCCAGCAGCCCCTTAACCGGGAGTAGTGAGCAGTACTTC. Its translation: CASSPLTGSSEQYF.

The chain links TRBV19 to TRBJ1-5, with D possibly TRBD1 on 5 matching bases. The CDR3 runs to 15 residues. Trimming pared 3 bases from V and 3 bases from J, leaving 12 bases between. CDR1 LNHDA and CDR2 SQIVND come from the germline V gene (reference sequence). CDR3 DNA sequence: TGTGCCAGTAGTATTGGGGGACTCCTCAATCAGCCCCAGCATTTT. Translating gives CASSIGGLLNQPQHF.

The chain has TRBV7-8 and TRBJ1-6; D is unresolved. Germline V gene lookup returns CDR1 SGHVS and CDR2 FQNEAQ. V lost 4 bases and J 9 bases, leaving 13 bases between the germline ends. This CDR3 is 14 amino acids long. This chain's CDR3 is CASSSMTGSSPLHF. The CDR3 DNA follows: TGTGCCAGCAGCTCTATGACGGGGTCTTCACCCCTCCACTTT.

The V and J genes are TRBV6-5 and TRBJ2-7; D perhaps matches TRBD1 (6 bases). The CDR3 has 14 residues. V was trimmed by 1 base and J by 11 bases, leaving 18 bases between them. Germline V gene lookup returns CDR1 MNHEY and CDR2 SVGAGI. CDR3 amino acids: CASSYLPEERDKYF. In DNA form, the CDR3 reads TGTGCCAGCAGTTACTTGCCTGAGGAGAGGGACAAGTACTTC.

The DNA of the CDR3 is TGTGCCAGTAGCGAAGTACAGGGGGCTCGGGACATTCAGTACTTC. This codes for CASSEVQGARDIQYF. The rearrangement uses TRBV19 and TRBJ2-4, with 9 bases matching TRBD1. From germline, CDR1 is LNHDA and CDR2 SQIVND (reference sequence). The ends lost 6 bases at V and 8 bases at J; junction bases unmatched: 11. The CDR3 contains 15 residues.

The chain joins TRBV18 to TRBJ1-5; D is uncertain. This CDR3 has 13 residues. The V gene's germline CDR1 is KGHSH and CDR2 LQKENI. Between the trimmed V and J ends, which lost 1 base and 12 bases, there was a span of 13 bases. CDR3 sequence: CASSPLRGERQHF. The CDR3 region has the DNA TGTGCCAGCTCACCACTTCGAGGAGAGCGCCAGCATTTT. Full variable domain (rest looked up from reference TRBV18 and TRBJ1-5): NAGVMQNPRHLVRRRGQEARLRCSPMKGHSHVYWYRQLPEEGLKFMVYLQKENIIDESGMPKERFSAEFPKEGPSILRIQQVVRGDSAAYFCASSPLRGERQHFGDGTRLSIL.

The chain couples TRBV27 to TRBJ2-1; 11 bases agree with TRBD2. V lost 4 bases and J lost 6; bases outside the gene matches: 14. The CDR3 is 18 residues long. CDR1 and CDR2 from the germline V gene are MNHEY and SMNVEV (reference sequence). CDR3 sequence reads: CASSSPFKTSGKVNEQFF. CDR3 DNA: TGTGCCAGCAGTTCCCCCTTCAAGACTAGCGGGAAAGTCAATGAGCAGTTCTTC.

CDR3 nucleotides: TGCGCCAGCAGCCAAGATAGGACAGGAGGGGCTGAAGCTTTCTTT. Amino acid sequence: CASSQDRTGGAEAFF. V is TRBV4-3 and J is TRBJ1-1, with 7 nucleotides matching TRBD1. Per germline, CDR1 LGHNA and CDR2 YSLEER. The CDR3 loop spans 15 amino acids. V shed 0 bases, J shed 6 bases, and the junction held 7 bases outside the gene matches.

The chain joins TRBV5-6 to TRBJ1-1, with D possibly TRBD1 on 5 matching bases. Germline V CDR1 and CDR2: SGHDT, YYEEEE. V was trimmed by 0 bases and J by 4 bases, leaving 10 bases between them. This CDR3 region has 14 residues. The CDR3 region is CASSLGRGGTEAFF. CDR3 DNA: TGTGCCAGCAGCTTGGGTAGGGGTGGCACTGAAGCTTTCTTT. The full variable domain, rest sourced from reference TRBV5-6 and TRBJ1-1, is DAGVTQSPTHLIKTRGQQVTLRCSPKSGHDTVSWYQQALGQGPQFIFQYYEEEERQRGNFPDRFSGHQFPNYSSELNVNALLLGDSALYLCASSLGRGGTEAFFGQGTRLTVV.

This chain connects TRBV2 to TRBJ2-7; 10 positions match TRBD1. Germline-derived CDR1 and CDR2 are SNHLY and FYNNEI. The trim removed 11 bases at V and 3 bases at J, leaving 7 bases unmatched. The CDR3 is made up of 13 amino acids. The CDR3 coding sequence is TGTGCCGGGGGGACAGGGGTGGGCTACGAGCAGTACTTC. It encodes CAGGTGVGYEQYF.

The V call is TRBV5-1, the J call TRBJ1-1, with 12 positions matching TRBD1. The CDR3 runs 14 residues. The V and J ends lost 5 bases and 3 bases, in that order; junction bases with no gene match: 2. In germline, CDR1 is SGHRS, CDR2 YFSETQ. CDR3 sequence reads: CASRGTGGDTEAFF. As DNA, the CDR3 is TGCGCCAGCAGGGGGACAGGGGGCGACACTGAAGCTTTCTTT. Full variable domain (rest looked up from reference TRBV5-1 and TRBJ1-1): KAGVTQTPRYLIKTRGQQVTLSCSPISGHRSVSWYQQTPGQGLQFLFEYFSETQRNKGNFPGRFSGRQFSNSRSEMNVSTLELGDSALYLCASRGTGGDTEAFFGQGTRLTVV.

The V and J genes are TRBV2 and TRBJ2-2, with 7 bases lining up with TRBD2. CDR3 size: 15 residues. Trimming at V came to 2 bases and at J to 4 bases, leaving 4 bases not matched to a gene. Germline CDR1 SNHLY, CDR2 FYNNEI. CDR3 DNA: TGTGCCAGCAGTGAATTGGCGGGAGCCACCGGGGAGCTGTTTTTT. Translation gives CASSELAGATGELFF.

The chain joins TRBV5-1 to TRBJ1-1; no definite D call. The V gene's germline CDR1 is SGHRS and CDR2 YFSETQ. This CDR3 is 14 amino acids long. Between the trimmed V and J ends, which lost 7 bases and 4 bases, there was a span of 17 bases. DNA of the CDR3: TGCGCCAGCTCTACGGAGGGCCGGGGCACTGAAGCTTTCTTT. Translating it yields CASSTEGRGTEAFF. Full variable domain (remainder filled in from reference TRBV5-1 and TRBJ1-1): KAGVTQTPRYLIKTRGQQVTLSCSPISGHRSVSWYQQTPGQGLQFLFEYFSETQRNKGNFPGRFSGRQFSNSRSEMNVSTLELGDSALYLCASSTEGRGTEAFFGQGTRLTVV.